This is a list of T cell receptor beta chains from one sample in a study of CD8 T cells in Susac syndrome. MiXCR was run by TCRdb on the immunoSEQ multiplex PCR reads, yielding one entry per CDR3 protein. The sample has roughly 150,000 distinct CDR3 sequences; roughly 95% are singletons. Sequencing used CD8+ T cells from PBMCs. The receptors shown here come from a human donor with multiple sclerosis. The CDR3 runs from the conserved cysteine through the conserved F or W. A D gene is named only where the DNA matches it firmly. Rows give clone size only sometimes, using once, few, many, or a class for an expanded clone.

V gene: TRBV20-1; clone size: once; D gene: .; J gene: TRBJ2-7; CDR3 DNA: TGCAGTGCTAGTGCAGGACCCTACGAGCAGTACTTC; CDR3 protein: CSASAGPYEQYF
V gene: TRBV9; clone size: .; D gene: TRBD1; J gene: TRBJ2-6; CDR3 DNA: TGTGCCAGCAGCGTCGACAGGGCTGGGGCCAACGTCCTGACTTTC; CDR3 protein: CASSVDRAGANVLTF
V gene: TRBV14; clone size: .; D gene: .; J gene: TRBJ1-5; CDR3 DNA: TGTGCCAGCAGCCATCTTGGGCAGCCCCAGCATTTT; CDR3 protein: CASSHLGQPQHF
V gene: TRBV10-3; clone size: .; D gene: .; J gene: TRBJ2-7; CDR3 DNA: TGTGCCATCAGTGAAGGGGGGATCACACACGAGCAGTACTTC; CDR3 protein: CAISEGGITHEQYF
V gene: TRBV25-1; clone size: .; D gene: .; J gene: TRBJ2-2; CDR3 DNA: TGTGCCACACGGAAGGCCGGGGAGCTGTTTTTT; CDR3 protein: CATRKAGELFF
V gene: TRBV15; clone size: .; D gene: .; J gene: TRBJ1-5; CDR3 DNA: TGTGCCACCAGCAGAGATTGGGCAGGGGTCAGCAATCAGCCCCAGCATTTT; CDR3 protein: CATSRDWAGVSNQPQHF
V gene: TRBV11-2; clone size: .; D gene: TRBD1; J gene: TRBJ2-3; CDR3 DNA: TGTGCCAGCAGCGCCCGTCCGGGACAGTCCGATGATACGCAGTATTTT; CDR3 protein: CASSARPGQSDDTQYF
V gene: TRBV29-1; clone size: .; D gene: .; J gene: TRBJ2-1; CDR3 DNA: TGCAGCGCCAACTTGGATGGTGAGCAGTTCTTC; CDR3 protein: CSANLDGEQFF
V gene: TRBV12-5; clone size: .; D gene: .; J gene: TRBJ1-2; CDR3 DNA: TGTGCTAGTGGTTTGGTACAAAACCCTAACTATGGCTACACCTTC; CDR3 protein: CASGLVQNPNYGYTF
V gene: TRBV6-5; clone size: .; D gene: .; J gene: TRBJ2-7; CDR3 DNA: TGTGCCAGCAGGGACCGGGACACAACCTACGAGCAGTACTTC; CDR3 protein: CASRDRDTTYEQYF
V gene: TRBV5-4; clone size: .; D gene: .; J gene: TRBJ2-7; CDR3 DNA: TGTGCCAGCAGCTTAGGGGACGATTACTACGAGCAGTACTTC; CDR3 protein: CASSLGDDYYEQYF
V gene: TRBV7-8; clone size: .; D gene: .; J gene: TRBJ1-1; CDR3 DNA: TGTGCCAGCAGCTCCCTGTCCGGCACTGAAGCTTTCTTT; CDR3 protein: CASSSLSGTEAFF
V gene: TRBV27; clone size: .; D gene: TRBD1; J gene: TRBJ1-2; CDR3 DNA: TGTGCCAGCAGGGCAGGGGGTCTGACCTATGGCTACACCTTC; CDR3 protein: CASRAGGLTYGYTF